A single sample gave rise to the 16 T cell receptor beta chains below, sequenced in a study of cytomegalovirus exposure and HLA in healthy donors. The PCR employed 60 Vbeta primers together with 13 Jbeta primers. Only in-frame clones appear in the TCRdb table, and some are missing; sequencing was by immunoSEQ multiplex PCR. The sample carries under 250,000 clones, 78% recorded once. Source material: PBMCs. All receptors come from a male donor in good health and CMV-seronegative.

V and J are TRBV5-1 and TRBJ2-3; 8 bases fit TRBD1. Unmatched junction bases numbered 7, after V lost 4 bases and J lost 0 bases. The CDR3 is 16 residues long. CDR1 is SGHRS, CDR2 YFSETQ, per germline. The CDR3 DNA reads as TGCGCCAGCAGCCCGGGGACAGGTACTAGCACAGATACGCAGTATTTT. Its protein is CASSPGTGTSTDTQYF.

The genes are TRBV6-6 and TRBJ2-5; 7 bases fit TRBD1. The CDR3 has 15 residues. Germline V gene lookup returns CDR1 MNHNY and CDR2 SVGAGI (reference sequence). The V gene end was trimmed by 5 bases and the J gene end by 6 bases; junction bases not matched to a gene: 12. The CDR3: CASSGLGQTGKTQYF. In DNA form, the CDR3 reads TGTGCCAGCAGTGGCCTAGGGCAGACAGGGAAGACCCAGTACTTC.

This sequence joins TRBV2 and TRBJ2-1, with D perhaps TRBD1 (6 bases). The CDR3 consists of 12 residues. V was cut by 5 bases and J by 7 bases, with 9 bases left in between. Germline assignment: CDR1 SNHLY and CDR2 FYNNEI. In DNA, the CDR3 is TGTGCCAGCAGTCAGGGGTGGAATGAGCAGTTCTTC. Protein product: CASSQGWNEQFF.

V gene TRBV19 combines with J gene TRBJ1-5; 7 positions match TRBD1. The CDR3 sequence is 14 residues long. After removal of 8 bases from V and 4 bases from J, the junction contained 8 bases not matched to a gene. Germline CDR1 and CDR2: LNHDA and SQIVND (reference sequence). DNA for the CDR3: TGTGCCAGTGATTGGGGACAGCTAAATCAGCCCCAGCATTTT. This codes for CASDWGQLNQPQHF.

The chain employs TRBV6-5 and TRBJ1-4; tentatively, D is TRBD1 (6 bases). The CDR3 runs 15 residues. Trimming shortened V by 4 bases and J by 0 bases, and 9 bases separated the two germline ends. Germline V lookup: CDR1 MNHEY, CDR2 SVGAGI. In nucleotides, the CDR3 is TGTGCCAGCAGTTCCCACAGGGCAACTAATGAAAAACTGTTTTTT. This sequence encodes CASSSHRATNEKLFF.

The V gene is TRBV10-1, the J gene TRBJ2-7; TRBD2 aligns across 10 bases. Germline V gene data show CDR1 as WNHNN and CDR2 as SYGVQD (reference sequence). The CDR3 has 15 residues. Trimming at V came to 2 bases and at J to 2 bases, leaving 3 bases not matched to a gene. The CDR3 reads CASSEGLAATYEQYF. The CDR3 nucleotides are TGCGCCAGCAGTGAGGGACTAGCGGCGACCTACGAGCAGTACTTC.

This clone was picked up a small number of times. This chain joins TRBV5-6 and TRBJ2-7, with D perhaps matching TRBD2 (6 bases). V gave up 3 bases and J gave up 0 bases, with 19 bases separating them. The germline V gene encodes CDR1 SGHDT and CDR2 YYEEEE. The CDR3 is made up of 17 amino acids. The CDR3 protein is CASSYFVWGESSYEQYF. CDR3 DNA: TGTGCCAGCAGCTATTTCGTCTGGGGGGAGAGCTCCTACGAGCAGTACTTC. The whole variable domain, filled in from reference TRBV5-6 and TRBJ2-7, reads DAGVTQSPTHLIKTRGQQVTLRCSPKSGHDTVSWYQQALGQGPQFIFQYYEEEERQRGNFPDRFSGHQFPNYSSELNVNALLLGDSALYLCASSYFVWGESSYEQYFGPGTRLTVT.

The DNA of the CDR3 is TGTGCCAGTAGTATAGGGGAGGGTACCTCCTACGAGCAGTACTTC. It yields the protein CASSIGEGTSYEQYF. J is TRBJ2-7 and V is TRBV19; 7 positions agree with TRBD2. Germline V gives CDR1 LNHDA, CDR2 SQIVND (reference sequence). The V gene end was trimmed by 1 base and the J gene end by 0 bases; junction bases not matched to a gene: 3. CDR3 length: 15 residues.

The chain is built from TRBV7-8 and TRBJ2-1, with a weak D call TRBD1 (5 bases). The V and J ends lost 4 bases and 7 bases respectively, with 8 bases between them. The CDR3 is 12 amino acids. Germline assignment: CDR1 SGHVS and CDR2 FQNEAQ. The CDR3 coding sequence is TGTGCCAGCAGCTCCGACAGAAATGAGCAGTTCTTC. This translates into CASSSDRNEQFF.

This clone was counted between two and nine times. This chain connects TRBV28 to TRBJ1-4; no clear D gene. The length of the CDR3 is 13 residues. Trimming pared 9 bases from V and 5 bases from J, leaving 13 bases between. CDR1 MDHEN and CDR2 SYDVKM come from the germline V gene. CDR3 sequence reads: CASQAAPNEKLFF. The CDR3 DNA follows: TGTGCCAGTCAGGCCGCTCCGAATGAAAAACTGTTTTTT.

The chain uses TRBV7-8 and TRBJ1-3; no reliable D call. CDR3 length: 15 residues. Deletions cut 1 base from V and 0 bases from J, with 7 bases between. Looked up from germline, CDR1 is SGHVS and CDR2 is FQNEAQ. CDR3 in amino acids: CASSLDRFSGNTIYF. The CDR3 bases are TGTGCCAGCAGCTTAGATAGATTCTCTGGAAACACCATATATTTT.

The chain uses TRBV27 and TRBJ2-3; TRBD2 is a possible D gene (5 bases). From germline, CDR1 is MNHEY and CDR2 SMNVEV (reference sequence). This CDR3 is built from 15 residues. V gave up 4 bases and J gave up 0 bases, with 11 bases separating them. CDR3 DNA sequence: TGTGCCAGCAGTTCAGACTACCCTAGCACAGATACGCAGTATTTT. Amino acid sequence: CASSSDYPSTDTQYF.

The chain has TRBV19 and TRBJ1-6; D unclear. Germline-derived CDR1 and CDR2 are LNHDA and SQIVND (reference sequence). Trimming removed 1 base at V and 10 bases at J, with 8 bases between. This CDR3 is built from 13 residues. The CDR3 DNA reads as TGTGCCAGTAGTATAGGCCCGCGGTCACCCCTCCACTTT. Translated: CASSIGPRSPLHF.

The chain links TRBV5-4 to TRBJ2-1; D unclear. V was clipped by 2 bases and J by 1 base, with 10 bases between them. The length of the CDR3 is 15 residues. CDR1 SGHNT and CDR2 YYREEE come from the germline V gene (reference sequence). DNA for the CDR3: TGTGCCAGCAGCTTTAAAGGAGAATCCTACAATGAGCAGTTCTTC. Protein: CASSFKGESYNEQFF.

The chain links TRBV5-6 to TRBJ2-2, with 10 bases matching TRBD1. Germline CDR1 is SGHDT and CDR2 is YYEEEE. This CDR3 spans 15 amino acids. The V segment lost 3 bases and the J segment 6 bases; nucleotides outside the gene matches: 5. This CDR3 is CASSSGTGDAGELFF. CDR3 DNA sequence: TGTGCCAGCAGCTCGGGGACAGGGGATGCCGGGGAGCTGTTTTTT.

The chain links TRBV6-1 to TRBJ2-7; 9 positions agree with TRBD1. Trimming took 8 bases from V and 3 from J; bases not matched to a gene: 5. This CDR3 has 13 residues. The V gene's germline CDR1 is MNHNS and CDR2 SASEGT. The CDR3 DNA sequence: TGTGCCAGCGAGGGACAGGGTCTCTACGAGCAGTACTTC. It codes for CASEGQGLYEQYF.